This T cell receptor (beta chain) was sequenced in a study of cytomegalovirus exposure and HLA in healthy donors. Study-level information: Membership in the Caucasian-associated ancestry cluster was found for around 81% of a few hundred genotyped donors.

The PCR made use of 60 Vbeta and 13 Jbeta primers. Produced via immunoSEQ multiplex PCR; TCRdb's table is partial and in-frame only. The sample's table shows approximately 150,000 clones. Germline trimming cut 1 base from V and 0 bases from J; bases unmatched to any gene: 8. There are 18 residues in the CDR3. The sequencing input was PBMCs. The chain employs TRBV6-7 and TRBJ2-1, with TRBD2 matching over 8 bases. TRBV6-7 is an ORF; its function is uncertain. This TCR derives from a woman between 18 and 30 years old in good health and CMV-seronegative. This CDR3 reads CASSYYVSGNSSYNEQFF. Written as DNA, the CDR3 is TGTGCCAGCAGTTACTATGTTAGCGGGAACAGCTCCTACAATGAGCAGTTCTTC.